The rows below give T cell receptor beta chains drawn from one sample of a study of cytomegalovirus exposure and HLA in healthy donors. The table came from immunoSEQ multiplex PCR; TCRdb's copy has only in-frame clones and leaves some out. Here the sample spans 150,000 to 200,000 clones, approximately 85% being singletons. The sequencing sample was made of PBMCs. The source is a woman under 30 in good health and CMV-seronegative. CDR3s leave out the opening cysteine and the closing phenylalanine or tryptophan.

J: TRBJ2-5
V: TRBV6-5
CDR3: ASSPTGGSAQY

J: TRBJ2-2
V: TRBV10-1
CDR3: ASSEIRRGAHTGELF

J: TRBJ1-1
V: TRBV6-5
CDR3: RVGTEAF

J: TRBJ1-3
V: TRBV14
CDR3: ASSRGTGVRGNTIY

J: TRBJ2-7
V: TRBV4-2
CDR3: ASSQDITSGEYEQY

J: TRBJ1-1
V: TRBV9
CDR3: ASSVEGGPTEAF

J: TRBJ1-4
V: TRBV6-6
CDR3: ASSYRQGWSNEKLF

J: TRBJ1-5
V: TRBV7-2
CDR3: ASSPGWGQSNQPQH

J: TRBJ1-4
V: TRBV27
CDR3: ASSSGTGADEKLF

J: TRBJ1-5
V: TRBV7-9
CDR3: ASSLGTASNQPQH

J: TRBJ1-3
V: TRBV7-9
CDR3: ASSFAGSGNTIY

J: TRBJ1-1
V: TRBV9
CDR3: ASSPRLANTEAF

J: TRBJ2-7
V: TRBV5-1
CDR3: ASSLGAGDGSYEQY

J: TRBJ2-2
V: TRBV5-1
CDR3: ASSSTGQGAGGELF

J: TRBJ1-2
V: TRBV11-1
CDR3: ASSSGQGYGYT

J: TRBJ2-1
V: TRBV28
CDR3: ANTHEQF

J: TRBJ2-7
V: TRBV7-3
CDR3: ASSPTGTGASEQY

J: TRBJ1-1
V: TRBV11-2
CDR3: ASSLDRAGSWAF

J: TRBJ1-1
V: TRBV5-6
CDR3: ASSLGLGGVNTEAF

J: TRBJ2-1
V: TRBV5-4
CDR3: ASSFRVDSYNEQF

J: TRBJ2-3
V: TRBV7-2
CDR3: ASSSLYTDTQY

J: TRBJ1-5
V: TRBV5-1
CDR3: ASSLTGGLYQPQH

J: TRBJ2-7
V: TRBV2
CDR3: ASNERGVAPFNEQY

J: TRBJ2-1
V: TRBV2
CDR3: ASSVLQGIMEQF

J: TRBJ1-2
V: TRBV5-6
CDR3: ASSLRSGVRGYT

J: TRBJ2-7
V: TRBV5-1
CDR3: ASSFIQGQNYEQY

J: TRBJ2-3
V: TRBV5-1
CDR3: ASSLGQGSDTQY

J: TRBJ2-3
V: TRBV4-1
CDR3: ASSQDYLVRASGITDTQY

J: TRBJ2-1
V: TRBV11-2
CDR3: ASSPSGRGAYNEQF

J: TRBJ2-1
V: TRBV27
CDR3: ASTLGGRGYNEQF

J: TRBJ1-6
V: TRBV19
CDR3: ASSIREALGDSPLH

J: TRBJ2-1
V: TRBV7-9
CDR3: ASLASGGYNEQF

J: TRBJ1-2
V: TRBV4-2
CDR3: ASSQVAGYT

J: TRBJ1-2
V: TRBV5-5
CDR3: ASSYLIANYGYT

J: TRBJ2-1
V: TRBV11-2
CDR3: ASSSTEREAYNEQF

J: TRBJ1-2
V: TRBV9
CDR3: ASSVATGANYGYT

J: TRBJ1-1
V: TRBV30
CDR3: AWSGQVNTEAF

J: TRBJ2-7
V: TRBV15
CDR3: ATSPGNYEQY

J: TRBJ1-2
V: TRBV5-1
CDR3: ASSLGGTGNYGYT

J: TRBJ2-1
V: TRBV14
CDR3: ASSQLLGGGDTSGPNEQF

J: TRBJ2-7
V: TRBV11-2
CDR3: ASSPTLAGVRIEQY

J: TRBJ1-6
V: TRBV5-1
CDR3: ASSLGGQVRSPLH

J: TRBJ2-3
V: TRBV10-1
CDR3: ASNRREEEDTQY

J: TRBJ2-1
V: TRBV10-1
CDR3: ASTAGTGGLVEQF

J: TRBJ1-2
V: TRBV27
CDR3: ASSLDRGAGYT

J: TRBJ1-6
V: TRBV30
CDR3: AYLRTGDSPLH